The 14 T cell receptor beta chains below were found in one sample sequenced in a study of T cells in women clearing cervical HPV infection. Clones were read by immunoSEQ multiplex PCR, and TCRdb kept only the in-frame ones, dropping some. There are tens of thousands of clones in the sample, with 7.6% held by the top ten. The sample consisted of blood buffy coat. The source is a woman aged 18-69 years with a cervical HPV16 infection that either progressed to CIN3+ or cleared (not recorded which).

Comments on this clone: Read data end 3 residues before the CDR3 end; the end is taken from the germline J gene. This chain links TRBV19 with TRBJ2-5, with TRBD1 matching over 7 bases. The CDR3 contains 16 residues. CDR1 is LNHDA and CDR2 is SQIVND in the germline V gene (reference sequence). V dropped 4 bases and J dropped 5; count of bases not matched to a gene: 13. The sequenced CDR3 bases are TGTGCCAGTAGTAGCCCCAGACAGGGTGAGTTGGAGACC. Translated, it gives CASSSPRQGELET. The whole CDR3 is CASSSPRQGELETQYF. Filled out from reference TRBV19 and TRBJ2-5, the complete variable domain reads DGGITQSPKYLFRKEGQNVTLSCEQNLNHDAMYWYRQDPGQGLRLIYYSQIVNDFQKGDIAEGYSVSREKKESFPLTVTSAQKNPTAFYLCASSSPRQGELETQYFGPGTRLLVL.

On this clone: The sequence runs out 3 residues before the end of the CDR3; the remainder is reconstructed from the germline J gene. V and J are TRBV5-1 and TRBJ2-2; a possible D gene is TRBD2 (5 bases). The CDR3 runs to 13 residues. V dropped 4 bases and J dropped 5 bases, with 9 bases sitting between them. Germline assignment: CDR1 SGHRS and CDR2 YFSETQ. The CDR3 bases that were read are TGCGCCAGCAGCCCACGCGGGACCGGGGAG. Amino acids: CASSPRGTGE. The full CDR3 sequence reads CASSPRGTGELFF.

CDR3 DNA (partial): TGCGCCAGCAGTGAGTTAGGGTCCAGCTCCAATGAG. This encodes CASSELGSSSNE. The entire CDR3 sequence reads CASSELGSSSNEQFF. The rearrangement joins TRBV10-1 to TRBJ2-1; D is ambiguous. Read sequence stops 3 residues before the CDR3 end, and the germline J gene provides the missing end. V was cut by 1 base and J by 6 bases, with 13 bases left in between. Per the germline V gene, CDR1 is WNHNN and CDR2 is SYGVQD (reference sequence). The CDR3 contains 15 residues.

As concerns this clone: The read terminates 3 residues before the CDR3 end, so the remaining end is supplied by the germline J gene. This chain joins TRBV2 and TRBJ1-6, with D possibly TRBD1 on 6 matching bases. Trimming took 5 bases from V and 9 from J, leaving 14 bases between them. Germline-derived CDR1 and CDR2 are SNHLY and FYNNEI. This CDR3 is 14 amino acids long. Incomplete CDR3 DNA: TGTGCCAGCAGTCAAACAGGGCTAGGTTCACCC. This translates into CASSQTGLGSP. The whole CDR3 sequence reads CASSQTGLGSPLHF.

As regards this clone: The read finishes 3 residues shy of the CDR3 end, and the germline J gene is used to complete it. The chain uses TRBV10-3 and TRBJ1-1; D gene unclear. This CDR3 region has 16 residues. V was clipped by 4 bases and J by 0 bases, with 15 bases between them. The V gene's germline CDR1 is ENHRY and CDR2 SYGVKD. The CDR3 bases that were read are TGTGCCATCAGTGGGGTTTTCGGGGTGCTGAACACTGAA. It encodes CAISGVFGVLNTE. The whole CDR3 is CAISGVFGVLNTEAFF.

CDR3 loop: CSASGTSGREETQYF. CDR3 bases read: TGCAGTGCTTCCGGGACTAGCGGGAGGGAGGAGACC. The chain joins TRBV20-1 to TRBJ2-5; 16 bases are shared with TRBD2. With the read ending 3 residues before the CDR3 end, the germline J gene is used to fill in that end. From germline, CDR1 is DFQATT and CDR2 SNEGSKA (reference sequence). The CDR3 sequence is 15 residues long. The trim removed 5 bases at V and 5 bases at J, leaving 5 bases unmatched.

Of note for this clone: The missing CDR3 end, 3 residues past where the read stops, is filled in from the germline J gene. The rearrangement links TRBV12-3 or TRBV12-4 to TRBJ2-1; TRBD2 agrees at 9 bases. V trimming: 4 bases; J trimming: 8 bases; junction bases outside the gene matches: 9. CDR3 length equals 15 residues. The CDR3 bases that were read are TGTGCCAGCAGTTCTAGCGGGGCCTCGGCGGATGAG. Translated: CASSSSGASADE. The whole CDR3 protein is CASSSSGASADEQFF.

With regard to this clone: The CDR3 end is not reached by the read, which stops 3 residues before it; the germline J gene fills it in. The rearrangement joins TRBV18 to TRBJ1-2, with D hard to call. The CDR3 sequence is 13 residues long. Germline CDR1 is KGHSH and CDR2 is LQKENI. CDR3 amino acids: CASSPEERVGYTF. Incomplete CDR3 DNA: TGTGCCAGCTCACCAGAGGAAAGGGTCGGC.

Concerning this clone: Coverage ceases 3 residues before the CDR3 finishes, and the germline J gene fills in the end. This chain uses TRBV2 with TRBJ1-5; the D gene is possibly TRBD1 (6 bases). The CDR3 consists of 15 residues. Germline loops: CDR1 SNHLY, CDR2 FYNNEI. V lost 2 bases and J lost 8, with 16 bases in between. The CDR3: CASSESRDTIKPQHF. CDR3 bases read: TGTGCCAGCAGTGAAAGTCGGGACACTATCAAGCCC.

As to this clone: The read is 3 residues too short to cover the CDR3 end, so that end is filled in from the germline J gene. The rearrangement links TRBV7-6 to TRBJ1-1; D possibly corresponds to TRBD1 (5 bases). Germline-derived CDR1 and CDR2 are SGHVS and FNYEAQ. Deletions cut 5 bases from V and 1 base from J, with 11 bases between. The CDR3 runs to 14 residues. The covered CDR3 bases are TGTGCCAGCAGCAAGGGACTAACGAACACTGAA. It is translated as CASSKGLTNTE. The full CDR3 is CASSKGLTNTEAFF.

Comment on this clone: The read comes to an end 3 residues before the CDR3 does, leaving the germline J gene to fill in the end. The chain recombines TRBV5-1 with TRBJ1-2; 8 positions match TRBD1. J was trimmed by 4 bases and V by 0 bases; bases with no gene match: 11. The CDR3 covers 17 residues. CDR1 is SGHRS and CDR2 is YFSETQ in the germline V gene. Partial CDR3 DNA: TGCGCCAGCAGCTTGGTCCCGATCTCAGGGGGCGCCTATGGC. Protein product: CASSLVPISGGAYG. In full, the CDR3 reads CASSLVPISGGAYGYTF.

Concerning this clone itself: The read comes to an end 3 residues before the CDR3 does, leaving the germline J gene to fill in the end. V is TRBV7-9 and J is TRBJ2-3, with D uncertain. This CDR3 is 15 amino acids long. CDR1 is SEHNR and CDR2 is FQNEAQ in the germline V gene (reference sequence). The V and J ends lost 3 bases and 1 base respectively, with 11 bases between them. The chain's CDR3 is CASSFPRVGTDTQYF. CDR3 bases read: TGTGCCAGCAGCTTCCCCCGGGTCGGCACAGATACG.

The sequenced CDR3 bases are TGCAGCGTTGTCCAGGGGCGAGGCTATGGC. It yields the protein CSVVQGRGYG. The whole CDR3 is CSVVQGRGYGYTF. The chain links TRBV29-1 to TRBJ1-2, with a possible D match to TRBD1 (6 bases). Read sequence stops 3 residues before the CDR3 end, and the germline J gene provides the missing end. V lost 4 bases, J lost 4 bases, and 13 bases lay in between. This CDR3 is built from 13 residues. Germline CDR1 reads SQVTM; CDR2 reads ANQGSEA.

Remarks on this clone: The sequenced fragment ends 3 residues before the CDR3 boundary, so the rest is inferred from the germline J gene. The chain couples TRBV24-1 to TRBJ2-5; weak D call: TRBD1 (7 bases). Looked up from germline, CDR1 is KGHDR and CDR2 is SFDVKD. The CDR3 runs 16 residues. V gave up 0 bases and J gave up 5 bases, with 15 bases separating them. This CDR3 reads CATSDLVPGGWETQYF. The DNA read from the CDR3 is TGTGCCACCAGTGATTTGGTTCCAGGGGGGTGGGAGACC.